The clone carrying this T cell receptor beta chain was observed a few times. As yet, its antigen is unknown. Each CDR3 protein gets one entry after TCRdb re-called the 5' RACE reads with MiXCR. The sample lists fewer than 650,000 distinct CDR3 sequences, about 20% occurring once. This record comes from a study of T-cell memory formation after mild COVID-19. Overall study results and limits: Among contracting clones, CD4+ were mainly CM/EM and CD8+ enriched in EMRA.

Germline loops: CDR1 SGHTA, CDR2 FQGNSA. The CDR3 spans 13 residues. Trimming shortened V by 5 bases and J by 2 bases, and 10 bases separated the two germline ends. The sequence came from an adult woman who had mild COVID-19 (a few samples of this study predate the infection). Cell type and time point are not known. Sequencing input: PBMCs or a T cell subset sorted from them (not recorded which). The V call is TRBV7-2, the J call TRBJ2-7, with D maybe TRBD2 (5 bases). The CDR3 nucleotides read TGTGCCAGCAGCCAGAGCGGTACCTACGAGCAGTACTTC. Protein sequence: CASSQSGTYEQYF.